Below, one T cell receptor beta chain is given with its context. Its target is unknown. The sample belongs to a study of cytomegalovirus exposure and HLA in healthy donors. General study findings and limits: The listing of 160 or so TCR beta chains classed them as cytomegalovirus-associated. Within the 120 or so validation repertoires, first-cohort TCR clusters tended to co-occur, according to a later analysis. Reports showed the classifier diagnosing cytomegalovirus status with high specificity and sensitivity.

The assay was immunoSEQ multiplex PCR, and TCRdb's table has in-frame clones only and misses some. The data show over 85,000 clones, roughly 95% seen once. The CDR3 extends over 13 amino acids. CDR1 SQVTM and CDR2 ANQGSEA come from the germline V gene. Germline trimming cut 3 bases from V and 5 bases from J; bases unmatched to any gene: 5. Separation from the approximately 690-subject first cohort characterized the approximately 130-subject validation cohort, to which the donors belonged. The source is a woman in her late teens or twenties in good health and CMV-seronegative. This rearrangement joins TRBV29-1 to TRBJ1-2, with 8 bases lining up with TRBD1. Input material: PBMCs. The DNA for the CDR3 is TGCAGCGTTGATCTACAGGGGGAGTATGGCTACACCTTC. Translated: CSVDLQGEYGYTF.